The present entry profiles one T cell receptor beta chain with its context. This record belongs to a study of blood T cell repertoires in COVID-19. About the study: Material from acute and convalescent COVID-19 was sourced from the United States, Italy and Spain. The analysed material was cDNA or gDNA that came from T cells, B-cell-depleted T cells, or PBMCs.

CDR1 is SGHNT and CDR2 is YYREEE in the germline V gene (reference sequence). This CDR3 contains 15 residues. Losses at the gene ends were 2 bases for V and 8 bases for J; bases not matched to a gene: 7. Under the authors' procedure: How many nucleated cells were present was estimated from reference gene primer amplification. Method: immunoSEQ multiplex PCR; TCRdb's copy keeps in-frame clones and lacks some. The D gene and trimming were derived from the DNA, and the V and J assignments and clone size from that table. The sample lists 150,000 to 200,000 clones, about 85% occurring once. The clonotype originates from a man in his sixties with active or convalescent COVID-19. Sequenced: peripheral blood. The chain carries TRBV5-4 and TRBJ2-1; 10 nucleotides align to TRBD2. The CDR3 bases are TGTGCCAGCAGCTTAGCGGGGGGGCCCAGGGATGAGCAGTTCTTC. It encodes CASSLAGGPRDEQFF. Based on the CDR3 plus reference TRBV5-4 and TRBJ2-1, the full variable domain is ETGVTQSPTHLIKTRGQQVTLRCSSQSGHNTVSWYQQALGQGPQFIFQYYREEENGRGNFPPRFSGLQFPNYSSELNVNALELDDSALYLCASSLAGGPRDEQFFGPGTRLTVL.